One sample yielded the 16 T cell receptor beta chains listed below, sequenced in a study of T cell changes during pregnancy in multiple sclerosis. Clones were read by immunoSEQ multiplex PCR, and TCRdb kept only the in-frame ones, dropping some. The sample contains 70,000 to 85,000 clones, about 92% of which appear only once. Source: peripheral blood, taken before pregnancy. Receptors originate from a female donor with multiple sclerosis, enrolled in a pregnancy study.

The rearrangement links TRBV29-1 to TRBJ2-5; TRBD2 is a possible D gene (6 bases). The V end was cut by 4 bases, the J end by 5 bases, with 11 bases between. Germline CDR1 and CDR2: SQVTM and ANQGSEA. The CDR3 length is 12 residues. This chain's CDR3 is CSVGGRRETQYF. CDR3 coding DNA: TGCAGCGTTGGGGGGAGGAGGGAGACCCAGTACTTC.

The chain carries TRBV6-5 and TRBJ1-5; 8 positions agree with TRBD1. CDR1 is MNHEY and CDR2 is SVGAGI in the germline V gene. The V gene end was trimmed by 6 bases and the J gene end by 7 bases; junction bases not matched to a gene: 5. The CDR3 has 13 residues. CDR3: CASRLQGGQPQHF. The DNA of the CDR3 is TGTGCCAGCAGACTACAGGGGGGGCAGCCCCAGCATTTT.

The rearrangement uses TRBV30 and TRBJ2-1, with D unclear. The CDR3 totals 15 residues. The ends were cut back, 1 base at V and 1 base at J, with 11 bases in the middle. Germline V lookup: CDR1 GTSNPN, CDR2 SVGIG (reference sequence). The CDR3 protein is CAWSDGHPSYNEQFF. DNA for the CDR3: TGTGCCTGGAGTGATGGCCATCCATCCTACAATGAGCAGTTCTTC.

V is TRBV7-3 and J is TRBJ2-3; 8 bases match TRBD2. Germline trimming cut 3 bases from V and 6 bases from J; bases unmatched to any gene: 5. The CDR3 totals 14 residues. CDR1 is SGHTA and CDR2 is FQGTGA in the germline V gene. CDR3 amino acids: CASSFGRGADTQYF. The CDR3 DNA reads as TGTGCCAGCAGCTTCGGGAGGGGGGCGGATACGCAGTATTTT. Supplemented by reference TRBV7-3 and TRBJ2-3, the full variable domain reads GAGVSQTPSNKVTEKGKYVELRCDPISGHTALYWYRQSLGQGPEFLIYFQGTGAADDSGLPNDRFFAVRPEGSVSTLKIQRTERGDSAVYLCASSFGRGADTQYFGPGTRLTVL.

The rearrangement uses TRBV15 and TRBJ1-5; TRBD1 is a possible D gene (5 bases). Trimming pared 1 base from V and 3 bases from J, leaving 10 bases between. The V gene's germline CDR1 is LNHNV and CDR2 YYDKDF (reference sequence). This CDR3 is 15 amino acids long. This chain's CDR3 is CATSRVDSNNQPQHF. The CDR3 DNA reads as TGTGCCACCAGCAGAGTAGACAGTAACAATCAGCCCCAGCATTTT. Complete variable domain (other parts from reference TRBV15 and TRBJ1-5): DAMVIQNPRYQVTQFGKPVTLSCSQTLNHNVMYWYQQKSSQAPKLLFHYYDKDFNNEADTPDNFQSRRPNTSFCFLDIRSPGLGDTAMYLCATSRVDSNNQPQHFGDGTRLSIL.

This chain connects TRBV27 to TRBJ1-2; 9 nucleotides align to TRBD1. CDR3 size: 14 residues. Germline V lookup: CDR1 MNHEY, CDR2 SMNVEV (reference sequence). J lost 8 bases, V lost 6 bases, and 10 bases had no gene match. The CDR3 coding sequence is TGTGCCAGCAGGGTCACAGGGGGCGGGAGCGGCTACACCTTC. Amino acid sequence: CASRVTGGGSGYTF.

The chain has TRBV9 and TRBJ2-2; 7 bases agree with TRBD1. Trimming at V came to 1 base and at J to 7 bases, leaving 7 bases not matched to a gene. In germline, CDR1 is SGDLS, CDR2 YYNGEE. The CDR3 runs to 15 residues. The CDR3 here is CASSVRQGLGGELFF. As DNA, the CDR3 is TGTGCCAGCAGCGTAAGACAGGGCTTGGGCGGGGAGCTGTTTTTT.

The chain uses TRBV11-2 and TRBJ1-2; TRBD1 matches 7 bases. V dropped 1 base and J dropped 3; count of bases not matched to a gene: 8. Germline lookup yields CDR1 SGHAT and CDR2 FQNNGV. The CDR3 sequence is 16 residues long. The CDR3 region is CASSLGTGERDYGYTF. The DNA for the CDR3 is TGTGCCAGCAGCTTAGGAACAGGGGAGCGGGACTATGGCTACACCTTC.

The chain links TRBV15 to TRBJ1-1; D might be TRBD1 (5 bases). Deletions cut 3 bases from V and 1 base from J, with 9 bases between. The CDR3 has 14 amino acids. CDR1 LNHNV and CDR2 YYDKDF come from the germline V gene (reference sequence). CDR3 nucleotides: TGTGCCACCAGCAGCTCGGGGGGGAACACTGAAGCTTTCTTT. Protein product: CATSSSGGNTEAFF.

The chain uses TRBV27 and TRBJ2-1; unclear D gene. V was pared by 5 bases and J by 9 bases, with 14 bases between. The CDR3 length is 13 residues. The germline CDR1 and CDR2 sequences are MNHEY and SMNVEV (reference sequence). The CDR3 region is CASSTLPPGEQFF. Here the CDR3 DNA reads TGTGCCAGCAGTACCCTCCCCCCCGGTGAGCAGTTCTTC.

The V and J genes are TRBV29-1 and TRBJ2-3; D not resolved. Germline V CDR1 and CDR2: SQVTM, ANQGSEA. This CDR3 has 10 residues. The V end lost 7 bases, the J end lost 10 bases, and 12 bases lay between the germline ends. The CDR3 is CSDSGTPQYF. CDR3 DNA sequence: TGCAGCGACTCAGGTACCCCGCAGTATTTT.

The chain carries TRBV9 and TRBJ2-7, with TRBD1 matching over 10 bases. The CDR3 runs to 14 residues. CDR1 SGDLS and CDR2 YYNGEE come from the germline V gene. V trimming: 3 bases; J trimming: 5 bases; junction bases outside the gene matches: 5. The CDR3 bases are TGTGCCAGCAGCGCAGAGGGACAGGGGCACGAGCAGTACTTC. This codes for CASSAEGQGHEQYF. Variable domain in full (rest from reference TRBV9 and TRBJ2-7): DSGVTQTPKHLITATGQRVTLRCSPRSGDLSVYWYQQSLDQGLQFLIQYYNGEERAKGNILERFSAQQFPDLHSELNLSSLELGDSALYFCASSAEGQGHEQYFGPGTRLTVT.

V is TRBV6-5 and J is TRBJ2-2, with D perhaps matching TRBD2 (5 bases). Germline V CDR1 and CDR2: MNHEY, SVGAGI. Deletions cut 1 base from V and 6 bases from J, with 9 bases between. CDR3 length equals 14 residues. The CDR3 nucleotides are TGTGCCAGCAGTTACTTAACTAGAGCCGGGGAGCTGTTTTTT. It is translated as CASSYLTRAGELFF.

The chain joins TRBV19 to TRBJ2-7, with D possibly matching TRBD1 (5 bases). Germline V lookup: CDR1 LNHDA, CDR2 SQIVND (reference sequence). This CDR3 has 15 amino acids. Trimming pared 3 bases from V and 2 bases from J, leaving 14 bases between. The CDR3 loop is CASSIFRTDTYEQYF. CDR3 nucleotides: TGTGCCAGTAGTATTTTTCGGACGGACACCTACGAGCAGTACTTC.

The chain recombines TRBV6-5 with TRBJ1-6; maybe TRBD1 (6 bases). The V and J ends lost 0 bases and 0 bases respectively, with 6 bases between them. CDR1 MNHEY and CDR2 SVGAGI come from the germline V gene. The CDR3 loop spans 16 amino acids. CDR3 bases: TGTGCCAGCAGTTACTCGGACAGCTCCTATAATTCACCCCTCCACTTT. Its protein product is CASSYSDSSYNSPLHF.

J is TRBJ1-1 and V is TRBV2; the match to TRBD1 covers 9 bases. J was trimmed by 2 bases and V by 6 bases; bases with no gene match: 13. Germline V gives CDR1 SNHLY, CDR2 FYNNEI. The CDR3 covers 17 residues. The CDR3 spells CASRIGTGLSRNTEAFF. The CDR3 DNA reads TGTGCCAGCAGAATAGGGACAGGGTTGAGCCGAAACACTGAAGCTTTCTTT.